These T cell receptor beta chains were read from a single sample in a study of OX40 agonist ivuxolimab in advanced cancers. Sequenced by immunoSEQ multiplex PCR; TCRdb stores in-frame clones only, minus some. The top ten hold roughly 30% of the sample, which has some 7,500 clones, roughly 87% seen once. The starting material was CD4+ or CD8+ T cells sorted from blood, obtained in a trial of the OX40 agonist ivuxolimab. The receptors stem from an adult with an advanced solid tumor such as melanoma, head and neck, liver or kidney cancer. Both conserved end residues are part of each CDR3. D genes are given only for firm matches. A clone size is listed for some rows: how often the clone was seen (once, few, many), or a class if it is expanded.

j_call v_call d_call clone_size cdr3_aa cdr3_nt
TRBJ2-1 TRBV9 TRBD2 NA CASSVAGGVYNEQFF TGTGCCAGCAGCGTAGCGGGGGGGGTCTACAATGAGCAGTTCTTC
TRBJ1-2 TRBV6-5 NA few CARDRRGYTF TGTGCCAGAGACAGGAGAGGCTACACCTTC
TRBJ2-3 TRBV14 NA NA CASSQDVPDTQYF TGTGCCAGCAGCCAAGATGTCCCAGATACGCAGTATTTT
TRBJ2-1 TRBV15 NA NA CATSRGRDEQFF TGTGCCACCAGCAGGGGCCGCGATGAGCAGTTCTTC
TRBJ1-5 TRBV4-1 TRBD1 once CASSQGQGGTLNQPQHF TGCGCCAGCAGCCAAGGACAGGGTGGGACCCTAAATCAGCCCCAGCATTTT
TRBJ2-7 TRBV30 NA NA CACGISSYEQYF TGTGCCTGCGGGATCAGCTCCTACGAGCAGTACTTC
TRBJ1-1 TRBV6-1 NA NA CASSARQEGWTEAFF TGTGCCAGCAGTGCCCGACAGGAAGGCTGGACTGAAGCTTTCTTT
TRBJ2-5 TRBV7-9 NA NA CASSLLRDSSSQETQYF TGTGCCAGCAGCTTACTAAGGGACTCAAGTTCCCAAGAGACCCAGTACTTC
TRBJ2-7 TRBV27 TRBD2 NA CASTKTSGIAEQYF TGTGCCAGCACCAAGACTAGCGGGATTGCCGAGCAGTACTTC
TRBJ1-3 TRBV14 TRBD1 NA CASSRGQGQGNTIYF TGTGCCAGCAGCCGAGGACAGGGACAAGGAAACACCATATATTTT
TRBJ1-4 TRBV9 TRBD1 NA CASSPWTGEKLFF TGTGCCAGCAGCCCTTGGACAGGGGAAAAACTGTTTTTT
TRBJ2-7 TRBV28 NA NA CAIPKGPGVEQYF TGTGCCATCCCCAAGGGACCAGGGGTCGAGCAGTACTTC
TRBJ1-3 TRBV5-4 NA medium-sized CASSLQESGNTIYF TGTGCCAGCAGCTTACAGGAATCTGGAAACACCATATATTTT
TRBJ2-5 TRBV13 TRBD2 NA CASSPERVSGRETQYF TGTGCCAGCAGCCCAGAAAGGGTTAGCGGGAGAGAGACCCAGTACTTC
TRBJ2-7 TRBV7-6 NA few CASRDQGSYEQYF TGTGCCAGCAGAGATCAGGGTTCCTACGAGCAGTACTTC
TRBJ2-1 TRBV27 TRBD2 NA CASSPGTSGDNEQFF TGTGCCAGCAGTCCCGGGACTAGCGGCGACAATGAGCAGTTCTTC
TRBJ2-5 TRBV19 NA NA CASSGLYQETQYF TGTGCCAGTAGCGGACTATACCAAGAGACCCAGTACTTC
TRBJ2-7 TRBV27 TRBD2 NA CASSFYGTGGVVYEQYF TGTGCCAGCAGTTTTTATGGGACGGGGGGGGTGGTATACGAGCAGTACTTC
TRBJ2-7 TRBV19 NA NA CASSIDRASIGEQYF TGTGCCAGTAGTATAGATCGGGCTAGCATCGGCGAGCAGTACTTC
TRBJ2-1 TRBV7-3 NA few CASSFGTFNEQFF TGTGCCAGCAGCTTCGGGACTTTCAATGAGCAGTTCTTC